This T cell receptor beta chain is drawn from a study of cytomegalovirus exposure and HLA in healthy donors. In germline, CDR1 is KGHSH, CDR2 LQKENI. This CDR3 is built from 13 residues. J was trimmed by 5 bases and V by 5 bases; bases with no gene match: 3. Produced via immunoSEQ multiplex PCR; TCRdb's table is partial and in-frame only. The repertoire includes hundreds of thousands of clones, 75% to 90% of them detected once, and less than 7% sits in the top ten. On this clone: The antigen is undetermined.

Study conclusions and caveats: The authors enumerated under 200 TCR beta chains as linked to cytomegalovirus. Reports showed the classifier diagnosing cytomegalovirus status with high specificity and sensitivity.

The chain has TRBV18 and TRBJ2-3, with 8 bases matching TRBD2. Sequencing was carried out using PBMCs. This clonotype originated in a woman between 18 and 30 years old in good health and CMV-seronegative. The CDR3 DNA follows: TGTGCCAGCTCAACGGGGGGGATAGATACGCAGTATTTT. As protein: CASSTGGIDTQYF.